These 13 T cell receptor beta chains share one sample of origin, sequenced in a study of control samples from healthy donors and cancer patients. Produced via immunoSEQ multiplex PCR; TCRdb's table is partial and in-frame only. This sample yields around 50,000 clones, of which approximately 90% are seen a single time; about 0.99% belongs to the top ten. Sequences were obtained from PBMCs. These TCRs come from a man aged 25 to 40 with colorectal cancer.

CDR3 amino acids: CASTLSAGTGNEKLFF. The CDR3 nucleotides read TGTGCCAGCACATTATCCGCCGGGACAGGGAACGAAAAACTGTTTTTT. This chain connects TRBV9 to TRBJ1-4; TRBD1 matches at 9 bases. V lost 6 bases to trimming and J lost 8 bases; unmatched junction nucleotides: 14. The V gene's germline CDR1 is SGDLS and CDR2 YYNGEE. The CDR3 totals 16 residues.

About this clone itself: The same CDR3 arises from other DNA sequences in this sample as well. The V gene is TRBV7-2, the J gene TRBJ1-5; 11 bases fit TRBD1. V shed 5 bases, J shed 5 bases, and the junction held 5 bases outside the gene matches. The CDR3 extends over 15 amino acids. Germline lookup yields CDR1 SGHTA and CDR2 FQGNSA. The CDR3 region is CASSPGTGGYQPQHF. CDR3 DNA: TGTGCCAGCAGCCCGGGGACAGGGGGTTATCAGCCCCAGCATTTT.

V is TRBV19 and J is TRBJ1-6; D unclear. The germline V gene has CDR1 LNHDA and CDR2 SQIVND (reference sequence). CDR3 length: 14 amino acids. Trimming removed 3 bases from V and 5 bases from J, with 8 bases in between. CDR3 loop: CASSMEPNNSPLHF. CDR3 in DNA: TGTGCCAGTAGTATGGAGCCGAATAATTCACCCCTCCACTTT.

This chain uses TRBV5-5 with TRBJ1-2, with D possibly being TRBD1 (5 bases). Trimming left V 0 bases short and J 5 bases short, with 11 bases between. This CDR3 contains 14 residues. Germline values: CDR1 SGHKS, CDR2 YYEKEE (reference sequence). CDR3 nucleotides: TGTGCCAGCAGCTTGGAGCCGAGGGGTTATGGCTACACCTTC. Its translation: CASSLEPRGYGYTF.

This rearrangement joins TRBV3-1 (or the pseudogene TRBV3-2) to TRBJ1-1; D unresolved. This CDR3 is 15 amino acids long. From germline, CDR1 is LGHDT and CDR2 YNNKEL (reference sequence). Trimming removed 4 bases from V and 1 base from J, with 13 bases in between. CDR3 coding DNA: TGTGCCAGCAGCCCCGGACTGGTACAGAACACTGAAGCTTTCTTT. Amino acids: CASSPGLVQNTEAFF.

The chain is built from TRBV7-9 and TRBJ2-3; either TRBD1 or TRBD2 may fit D (6 bases each). This CDR3 is 17 amino acids long. The V gene lost 5 bases and the J gene lost 2 bases, with 20 bases spanning the gap. The germline V gene encodes CDR1 SEHNR and CDR2 FQNEAQ (reference sequence). Here the CDR3 DNA reads TGTGCCAGCAGCCTATCGCCCCGGGGGCCCATCACAGATACGCAGTATTTT. Translating it yields CASSLSPRGPITDTQYF.

The chain is built from TRBV15 and TRBJ2-7; the D is unclear. The CDR3 runs 14 residues. V shed 5 bases and J shed 3 bases, with 14 bases lying between them. The germline V gene has CDR1 LNHNV and CDR2 YYDKDF (reference sequence). DNA for the CDR3: TGTGCCACCAGCGGGGATCGGACCCGCTACGAGCAGTACGTC. Translated, it gives CATSGDRTRYEQYV.

The chain uses TRBV18 and TRBJ1-6; a possible D gene is TRBD1 (5 bases). Trimming took off 3 bases at V and 8 bases at J, with 14 bases between the two ends. This CDR3 is 15 amino acids long. Germline CDR1 is KGHSH and CDR2 is LQKENI. The CDR3 DNA is TGTGCCAGCTCACCTCTTCGGGGCGCCGATTCACCCCTCCACTTT. Its translation is CASSPLRGADSPLHF.

This chain connects TRBV30 to TRBJ2-1, with 8 positions matching TRBD1. With 3 bases clipped from V and 5 bases from J, the junction kept 9 bases outside the gene matches. In germline, CDR1 is GTSNPN, CDR2 SVGIG (reference sequence). CDR3 length equals 15 residues. CDR3 residues: CAWRSWDRRNNEQFF. The CDR3 DNA follows: TGTGCCTGGAGGTCTTGGGACAGGAGGAACAATGAGCAGTTCTTC.

The rearrangement joins TRBV10-3 to TRBJ1-3; no firm D call. The V gene's germline CDR1 is ENHRY and CDR2 SYGVKD. The CDR3 extends over 14 amino acids. V dropped 2 bases and J dropped 0 bases, with 5 bases sitting between them. For the CDR3, the DNA is TGTGCCATCAGTGAGGGTGGCTCTGGAAACACCATATATTTT. It codes for CAISEGGSGNTIYF.

The chain is built from TRBV24-1 and TRBJ1-1; tentative D call: TRBD1 (5 bases). The V end lost 4 bases, the J end lost 1 base, and 24 bases lay between the germline ends. Germline CDR1 reads KGHDR; CDR2 reads SFDVKD. This CDR3 is built from 19 residues. The CDR3 protein is CATSEPNPPSEGPNTEAFF. CDR3 in DNA: TGTGCCACCAGTGAACCGAACCCCCCCAGCGAGGGGCCGAACACTGAAGCTTTCTTT.

The chain couples TRBV24-1 to TRBJ2-1; tentative D call: TRBD2 (6 bases). Germline V gene lookup returns CDR1 KGHDR and CDR2 SFDVKD. The CDR3 length is 14 residues. The germline V and J ends were trimmed by 4 bases and 5 bases, with 11 bases remaining between them. CDR3 loop: CATSEIGGDNEQFF. CDR3 sequence (DNA): TGTGCCACCAGTGAAATCGGAGGGGACAATGAGCAGTTCTTC.

The chain couples TRBV9 to TRBJ1-2, with 9 bases fitting TRBD1. The CDR3 has 16 amino acids. The ends lost 2 bases at V and 3 bases at J; junction bases unmatched: 8. Germline values: CDR1 SGDLS, CDR2 YYNGEE. DNA of the CDR3: TGTGCCAGCAGCGTTCCCGGGACAGGGAACCACTATGGCTACACCTTC. It encodes CASSVPGTGNHYGYTF.